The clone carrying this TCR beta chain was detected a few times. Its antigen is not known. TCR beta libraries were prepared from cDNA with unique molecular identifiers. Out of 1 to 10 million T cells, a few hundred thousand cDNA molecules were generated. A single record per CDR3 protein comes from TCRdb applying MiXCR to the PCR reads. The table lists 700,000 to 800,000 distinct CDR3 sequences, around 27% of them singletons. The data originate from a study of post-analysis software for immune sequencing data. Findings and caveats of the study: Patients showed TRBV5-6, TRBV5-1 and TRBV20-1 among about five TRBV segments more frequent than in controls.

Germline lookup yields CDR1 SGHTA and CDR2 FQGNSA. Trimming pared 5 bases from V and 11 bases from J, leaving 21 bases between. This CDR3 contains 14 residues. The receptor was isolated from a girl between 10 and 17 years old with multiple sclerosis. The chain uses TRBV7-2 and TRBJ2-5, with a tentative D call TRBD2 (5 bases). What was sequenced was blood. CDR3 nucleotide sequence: TGTGCCAGCAGCCCCCAAGGAGGTACCGTGGAGCAGTACTTC. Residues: CASSPQGGTVEQYF.